A single sample gave rise to the 21 T cell receptor beta chains below, sequenced in a study of blood T cell repertoires in COVID-19 (dated by TCRdb to the early 2020s). Receptors were amplified or captured by the immunoSEQ multiplex PCR assay. The source is immuneACCESS, and TCRdb retained only in-frame sequences with V and J called. Part of the clones is not carried over; for the studies checked, unresolved V genes explain less than half of this, and the remainder is unexplained. The sample profile shows approximately 100,000 clones; 85% of them were found once. Approximately 40% of the sample is in the top ten clones. The sample was peripheral blood. Receptors were obtained from a man older than 75 with acute or convalescent COVID-19.

J is TRBJ2-5 and V is TRBV5-4; perhaps TRBD1 as D (5 bases). Germline V lookup: CDR1 SGHNT, CDR2 YYREEE (reference sequence). The CDR3 length is 16 residues. Trimming cost V 3 bases and J 1 base, with 16 bases left between them. CDR3 DNA sequence: TGTGCCAGCAGCTCCCAGAAGGGGCCCCTCCAAGAGACCCAGTACTTC. Its protein product is CASSSQKGPLQETQYF.

The J gene is TRBJ2-2, the V gene TRBV15; a weak D match, TRBD1 (5 bases). The CDR3 has 15 residues. V was clipped by 0 bases and J by 0 bases, with 5 bases between them. Germline V gives CDR1 LNHNV, CDR2 YYDKDF (reference sequence). CDR3 loop: CATSREQANTGELFF. For the CDR3, the DNA is TGTGCCACCAGCAGAGAACAGGCGAACACCGGGGAGCTGTTTTTT.

This chain uses TRBV30 with TRBJ2-5; D possibly corresponds to TRBD1 (5 bases). CDR1 and CDR2 (germline): GTSNPN, SVGIG (reference sequence). Trimming shortened V by 1 base and J by 1 base, and 13 bases separated the two germline ends. This CDR3 spans 15 amino acids. This CDR3 is CAWSGDGRAQETQYF. The CDR3 DNA reads TGTGCCTGGAGTGGTGATGGCAGGGCCCAAGAGACCCAGTACTTC.

J is TRBJ2-7 and V is TRBV5-1; no clear D gene. Germline values: CDR1 SGHRS, CDR2 YFSETQ. V was clipped by 4 bases and J by 3 bases, with 14 bases between them. This CDR3 spans 14 amino acids. As DNA, the CDR3 is TGCGCCAGCAGCCGCAGAGGCGGCGGCTACGAGCAGTACTTC. Protein sequence: CASSRRGGGYEQYF.

This clone appeared once. The chain is built from TRBV6-5 and TRBJ1-1, with a weak D call TRBD1 (6 bases). Germline-derived CDR1 and CDR2 are MNHEY and SVGAGI. V was trimmed by 4 bases and J by 11 bases, leaving 11 bases between them. The CDR3 totals 11 residues. CDR3 in amino acids: CASSLQGRAFF. DNA of the CDR3: TGTGCCAGCAGTTTACAGGGTCGGGCTTTCTTT.

This clone was seen just once. The chain employs TRBV19 and TRBJ1-2, with TRBD1 matching over 7 bases. J lost 0 bases, V lost 4 bases, and 5 bases had no gene match. Germline values: CDR1 LNHDA, CDR2 SQIVND (reference sequence). This CDR3 is 15 amino acids long. CDR3 region: CASSTRQGTNYGYTF. CDR3 DNA sequence: TGTGCCAGTAGTACCCGACAGGGTACTAACTATGGCTACACCTTC.

This chain joins TRBV15 and TRBJ1-2, with TRBD1 matching over 10 bases. V shed 3 bases and J 6 bases; nucleotides not matched to a gene: 4. This CDR3 has 14 residues. Germline V gives CDR1 LNHNV, CDR2 YYDKDF (reference sequence). The CDR3 DNA follows: TGTGCCACCAGCAGTCCGGGACAGGGGAATGGCTACACCTTC. Its translation: CATSSPGQGNGYTF.

The rearrangement links TRBV28 to TRBJ2-1; D remains unclear. V lost 6 bases, J lost 0 bases, and 9 bases lay in between. Germline V gene sequence: CDR1 MDHEN, CDR2 SYDVKM. CDR3 length equals 14 residues. CDR3 sequence reads: CASSPYSSYNEQFF. Here the CDR3 DNA reads TGTGCCAGCAGCCCTTACAGCTCCTACAATGAGCAGTTCTTC.

J is TRBJ1-5 and V is TRBV27; 10 bases align to TRBD1. Germline values: CDR1 MNHEY, CDR2 SMNVEV (reference sequence). Trimming removed 4 bases from V and 0 bases from J; junction bases left unmatched: 9. The CDR3 has 18 residues. The CDR3 loop reads CASSSGTGAQGSNQPQHF. DNA of the CDR3: TGTGCCAGCAGTTCGGGGACAGGGGCCCAAGGTAGCAATCAGCCCCAGCATTTT.

The J gene is TRBJ1-1, the V gene TRBV5-1, with D perhaps matching TRBD1 (5 bases). This CDR3 region has 16 residues. Germline V gene lookup returns CDR1 SGHRS and CDR2 YFSETQ. V lost 1 base and J lost 1, with 14 bases in between. The CDR3 sequence: CASSLRPGLGNTEAFF. CDR3 nucleotide sequence: TGCGCCAGCAGCTTGCGTCCGGGACTAGGGAACACTGAAGCTTTCTTT.

This clone was counted a single time. The genes are TRBV9 and TRBJ2-1; weak D call: TRBD1 (5 bases). Germline V gives CDR1 SGDLS, CDR2 YYNGEE. This CDR3 contains 16 residues. The V gene lost 0 bases and the J gene lost 1 base, with 11 bases spanning the gap. The CDR3 DNA sequence: TGTGCCAGCAGCGTAGCTCAGGGTGGATCCTACAATGAGCAGTTCTTC. This encodes CASSVAQGGSYNEQFF.

This sequence joins TRBV5-1 and TRBJ1-1; D remains unclear. Trimming removed 0 bases from V and 0 bases from J, with 12 bases in between. Germline-derived CDR1 and CDR2 are SGHRS and YFSETQ. The CDR3 is 16 amino acids. The CDR3 region is CASSLDPVPLNTEAFF. In nucleotides, the CDR3 is TGCGCCAGCAGCTTGGATCCGGTCCCATTGAACACTGAAGCTTTCTTT.

This sequence joins TRBV30 and TRBJ2-6, with TRBD1 matching over 7 bases. Trimming took 5 bases from V and 3 from J; bases not matched to a gene: 16. This CDR3 comprises 18 residues. Germline CDR1 and CDR2: GTSNPN and SVGIG (reference sequence). The CDR3 nucleotides are TGTGCCTGGGGAAAGGGGGCGTGGGCGTCTAGTGGGGCCAACGTCCTGACTTTC. It is translated as CAWGKGAWASSGANVLTF.

This CDR3 reads CSASVLGLASEQFF. The CDR3 DNA is TGCAGTGCTAGTGTTTTGGGACTAGCGAGTGAGCAGTTCTTC. The rearrangement uses TRBV20-1 and TRBJ2-1; 10 nucleotides agree with TRBD2. Germline CDR1 is DFQATT and CDR2 is SNEGSKA (reference sequence). The CDR3 runs to 14 residues. The ends lost 3 bases at V and 9 bases at J; junction bases unmatched: 8.

In this sample, this clone turned up once. The genes are TRBV2 and TRBJ2-1, with 8 bases matching TRBD2. The CDR3 spans 15 residues. With 5 bases clipped from V and 1 base from J, the junction kept 4 bases outside the gene matches. Germline values: CDR1 SNHLY, CDR2 FYNNEI. CDR3 DNA: TGTGCCAGCAGTCGGGCTAGCGGGTCCTACAATGAGCAGTTCTTC. The encoded protein is CASSRASGSYNEQFF.

This chain links TRBV27 with TRBJ2-1, with a tentative D call TRBD1 (6 bases). V gave up 2 bases and J gave up 0 bases, with 11 bases separating them. The CDR3 loop spans 16 amino acids. Germline V gene lookup returns CDR1 MNHEY and CDR2 SMNVEV (reference sequence). The chain's CDR3 is CASSLRNRVSYNEQFF. For the CDR3, the DNA is TGTGCCAGCAGTTTACGTAACAGGGTCTCCTACAATGAGCAGTTCTTC.

This chain joins TRBV30 and TRBJ1-2; D perhaps matches TRBD1 (5 bases). The CDR3 is 14 residues long. Germline lookup yields CDR1 GTSNPN and CDR2 SVGIG (reference sequence). V was shortened by 0 bases and J by 4 bases, with 12 bases between the two germline ends. CDR3 coding DNA: TGTGCCTGGAGTGTAAGCGGGGGAACCTATGGCTACACCTTC. This sequence encodes CAWSVSGGTYGYTF.

DNA for the CDR3: TGTGCCAGCAGTGAAGCGCGGAGGGGTACCACTGAAGCTTTCTTT. This gives the protein CASSEARRGTTEAFF. The chain carries TRBV6-1 and TRBJ1-1; a weak D match, TRBD1 (5 bases). Trimming cost V 0 bases and J 4 bases, with 12 bases left between them. Looked up from germline, CDR1 is MNHNS and CDR2 is SASEGT. The CDR3 contains 15 residues.

This clone appeared once. The chain is built from TRBV5-1 and TRBJ1-5, with a weak D call TRBD1 (6 bases). The germline CDR1 and CDR2 sequences are SGHRS and YFSETQ. The CDR3 is 13 amino acids. Trimming cost V 5 bases and J 6 bases, with 12 bases left between them. The CDR3, as DNA: TGCGCCAGCAGAGCAGGGGTTGGTCAGCCCCAGCATTTT. It is translated as CASRAGVGQPQHF.

This chain joins TRBV2 and TRBJ2-2, with 8 nucleotides matching TRBD1. Germline CDR1 SNHLY, CDR2 FYNNEI. The junction had 3 bases not matched to a gene; V was cut back by 3 bases and J by 3 bases. This CDR3 has 15 residues. CDR3 residues: CASSEAGGDTGELFF. The CDR3 DNA follows: TGTGCCAGCAGTGAGGCAGGGGGCGACACCGGGGAGCTGTTTTTT.

This clone was picked up one time. This chain links TRBV14 with TRBJ2-7, with 11 bases aligning to TRBD1. The CDR3 runs 15 residues. CDR1 SGHDN and CDR2 FVKESK come from the germline V gene. J was trimmed by 3 bases and V by 2 bases; bases with no gene match: 3. Here the CDR3 DNA reads TGTGCCAGCAGCCAATTGGGGACAGGGGGCTACGAGCAGTACTTC. This codes for CASSQLGTGGYEQYF.